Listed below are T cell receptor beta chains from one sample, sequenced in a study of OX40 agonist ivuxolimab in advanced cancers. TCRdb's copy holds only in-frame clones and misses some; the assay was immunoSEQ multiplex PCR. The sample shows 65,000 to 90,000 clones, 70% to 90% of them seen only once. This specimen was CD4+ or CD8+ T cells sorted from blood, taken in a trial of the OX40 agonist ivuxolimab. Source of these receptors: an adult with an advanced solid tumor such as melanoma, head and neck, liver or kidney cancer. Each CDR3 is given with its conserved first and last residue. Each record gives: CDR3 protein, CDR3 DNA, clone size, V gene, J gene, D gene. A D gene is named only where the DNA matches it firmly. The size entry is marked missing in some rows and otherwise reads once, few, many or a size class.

cdr3_aa: CASSRGVFDGYTF
cdr3_nt: TGTGCCAGCAGCCGGGGGGTGTTTGACGGCTACACCTTC
clone_size: NA
v_call: TRBV7-2
j_call: TRBJ1-2
d_call: NA

cdr3_aa: CASRKEGETQYF
cdr3_nt: TGTGCCAGTAGAAAGGAGGGCGAGACCCAGTACTTC
clone_size: NA
v_call: TRBV19
j_call: TRBJ2-5
d_call: NA

cdr3_aa: CAISATSHGPNTGELFF
cdr3_nt: TGTGCCATCAGTGCCACTTCCCACGGACCGAACACCGGGGAGCTGTTTTTT
clone_size: NA
v_call: TRBV10-3
j_call: TRBJ2-2
d_call: NA

cdr3_aa: CASSPRTEGETQYF
cdr3_nt: TGTGCCAGCAGCCCCCGTACCGAGGGGGAGACCCAGTACTTC
clone_size: NA
v_call: TRBV5-4
j_call: TRBJ2-5
d_call: NA

cdr3_aa: CASAPPAGAAYEQYF
cdr3_nt: TGTGCCAGCGCGCCTCCTGCGGGGGCCGCCTACGAGCAGTACTTC
clone_size: NA
v_call: TRBV7-3
j_call: TRBJ2-7
d_call: NA

cdr3_aa: CASSLQRSGVSQETQYF
cdr3_nt: TGCGCCAGCAGCTTGCAAAGAAGCGGGGTAAGCCAAGAGACCCAGTACTTC
clone_size: NA
v_call: TRBV5-1
j_call: TRBJ2-5
d_call: TRBD2

cdr3_aa: CASGLVQASGGSYEQYF
cdr3_nt: TGTGCTAGTGGTTTGGTACAGGCTAGCGGGGGATCGTACGAGCAGTACTTC
clone_size: NA
v_call: TRBV12-5
j_call: TRBJ2-7
d_call: TRBD2

cdr3_aa: CASSPDRGSSQPQHF
cdr3_nt: TGTGCCAGCAGCCCGGACAGGGGATCGAGTCAGCCCCAGCATTTT
clone_size: NA
v_call: TRBV5-4
j_call: TRBJ1-5
d_call: TRBD1

cdr3_aa: CASSFEDGETQYF
cdr3_nt: TGTGCCAGCAGCTTCGAGGATGGAGAGACCCAGTACTTC
clone_size: NA
v_call: TRBV11-2
j_call: TRBJ2-5
d_call: NA

cdr3_aa: CASSKGEPEAFF
cdr3_nt: TGTGCCAGCAGTAAGGGGGAACCGGAAGCTTTCTTT
clone_size: NA
v_call: TRBV6-1
j_call: TRBJ1-1
d_call: NA

cdr3_aa: CASSERGGGNQPQHF
cdr3_nt: TGTGCCAGCAGTGAACGGGGTGGTGGCAATCAGCCCCAGCATTTT
clone_size: NA
v_call: TRBV2
j_call: TRBJ1-5
d_call: NA

cdr3_aa: CASSFRTGRSPLHF
cdr3_nt: TGTGCCAGCAGCTTCCGGACAGGCCGGTCACCCCTCCACTTT
clone_size: NA
v_call: TRBV7-2
j_call: TRBJ1-6
d_call: TRBD1

cdr3_aa: CASSVGDNWEGGVDEQYF
cdr3_nt: TGTGCCAGCAGCGTAGGGGATAATTGGGAAGGAGGGGTGGACGAGCAGTACTTC
clone_size: few
v_call: TRBV9
j_call: TRBJ2-7
d_call: NA

cdr3_aa: CASSLGGENEKLFF
cdr3_nt: TGCGCCAGCAGCTTGGGGGGTGAGAATGAAAAACTGTTTTTT
clone_size: NA
v_call: TRBV5-1
j_call: TRBJ1-4
d_call: NA

cdr3_aa: CASIPWPLRNTEAFF
cdr3_nt: TGTGCCAGCATCCCTTGGCCTTTGCGGAACACTGAAGCTTTCTTT
clone_size: NA
v_call: TRBV7-9
j_call: TRBJ1-1
d_call: NA

cdr3_aa: CASSQLLAGTSGNIQYF
cdr3_nt: TGCGCCAGCAGCCAATTGTTAGCCGGGACTAGCGGAAACATTCAGTACTTC
clone_size: once
v_call: TRBV4-3
j_call: TRBJ2-4
d_call: TRBD2

cdr3_aa: CASRGGNIPDTEAFF
cdr3_nt: TGCGCCAGCAGGGGGGGGAATATACCGGACACTGAAGCTTTCTTT
clone_size: NA
v_call: TRBV5-1
j_call: TRBJ1-1
d_call: NA

cdr3_aa: CASSSRPETPEAQYF
cdr3_nt: TGTGCCAGCAGCTCCCGCCCCGAGACTCCCGAAGCCCAGTACTTC
clone_size: once
v_call: TRBV9
j_call: TRBJ2-5
d_call: NA

cdr3_aa: CASSVRGQGSYNEQFF
cdr3_nt: TGTGCCAGCAGCGTACGAGGACAGGGCTCCTACAATGAGCAGTTCTTC
clone_size: NA
v_call: TRBV9
j_call: TRBJ2-1
d_call: TRBD1

cdr3_aa: CASSLVTGPSLHF
cdr3_nt: TGTGCCAGCAGCTTAGTGACAGGCCCTTCCCTCCACTTT
clone_size: NA
v_call: TRBV7-8
j_call: TRBJ1-6
d_call: NA

cdr3_aa: CASSFGGAHQETQYF
cdr3_nt: TGTGCCAGCAGCTTTGGGGGGGCCCACCAAGAGACCCAGTACTTC
clone_size: NA
v_call: TRBV7-3
j_call: TRBJ2-5
d_call: NA

cdr3_aa: CASSPFGTGANTEAFF
cdr3_nt: TGTGCCAGCTCACCCTTCGGGACAGGGGCTAACACTGAAGCTTTCTTT
clone_size: NA
v_call: TRBV18
j_call: TRBJ1-1
d_call: TRBD1

cdr3_aa: CASSGFRGRRSYGYTF
cdr3_nt: TGTGCCAGCAGCGGTTTTAGGGGGCGCCGCTCCTATGGCTACACCTTC
clone_size: few
v_call: TRBV7-8
j_call: TRBJ1-2
d_call: TRBD1

cdr3_aa: CASSLGSGGTYNEQFF
cdr3_nt: TGCGCCAGCAGCTTGGGCTCAGGGGGTACCTACAATGAGCAGTTCTTC
clone_size: NA
v_call: TRBV5-1
j_call: TRBJ2-1
d_call: TRBD1

cdr3_aa: CASSADAVETQYF
cdr3_nt: TGCGCCAGCAGCGCGGACGCGGTTGAGACCCAGTACTTC
clone_size: NA
v_call: TRBV5-1
j_call: TRBJ2-5
d_call: NA

cdr3_aa: CASILERDRGFMNTEAFF
cdr3_nt: TGTGCCAGCATCCTCGAGAGGGACAGGGGGTTCATGAACACTGAAGCTTTCTTT
clone_size: NA
v_call: TRBV2
j_call: TRBJ1-1
d_call: TRBD1

cdr3_aa: CASSQDRGLSAFF
cdr3_nt: TGTGCCAGCAGCCAAGATCGGGGCCTGAGCGCTTTCTTT
clone_size: few
v_call: TRBV14
j_call: TRBJ1-1
d_call: NA

cdr3_aa: CASSKAISNTGELFF
cdr3_nt: TGTGCCAGCAGCAAGGCCATCTCGAACACCGGGGAGCTGTTTTTT
clone_size: NA
v_call: TRBV21-1
j_call: TRBJ2-2
d_call: NA

cdr3_aa: CSVADGLLGNQPQHF
cdr3_nt: TGCAGCGTCGCCGACGGGCTTCTTGGCAATCAGCCCCAGCATTTT
clone_size: NA
v_call: TRBV29-1
j_call: TRBJ1-5
d_call: NA

cdr3_aa: CASRGNLNQPQHF
cdr3_nt: TGTGCCAGCAGGGGGAACTTAAATCAGCCCCAGCATTTT
clone_size: NA
v_call: TRBV27
j_call: TRBJ1-5
d_call: NA

cdr3_aa: CASSQVPQDYGYTF
cdr3_nt: TGCGCCAGCAGCCAAGTGCCACAGGACTATGGCTACACCTTC
clone_size: NA
v_call: TRBV4-3
j_call: TRBJ1-2
d_call: NA

cdr3_aa: CASSPQTSSTDTQYF
cdr3_nt: TGTGCCAGCAGTCCCCAGACTAGCAGCACAGATACGCAGTATTTT
clone_size: once
v_call: TRBV6-6
j_call: TRBJ2-3
d_call: TRBD2

cdr3_aa: CASSSGTSGSGRTGELFF
cdr3_nt: TGTGCCAGCAGCTCCGGGACTAGCGGGTCGGGCCGAACCGGGGAGCTGTTTTTT
clone_size: few
v_call: TRBV7-3
j_call: TRBJ2-2
d_call: TRBD2

cdr3_aa: CAWRGTGSNTGELFF
cdr3_nt: TGTGCCTGGAGGGGGACAGGATCGAACACCGGGGAGCTGTTTTTT
clone_size: NA
v_call: TRBV30
j_call: TRBJ2-2
d_call: TRBD1

cdr3_aa: CASSDGHGGAANTGELFF
cdr3_nt: TGTGCCAGCAGTGACGGCCACGGGGGGGCCGCGAACACCGGGGAGCTGTTTTTT
clone_size: NA
v_call: TRBV6-4
j_call: TRBJ2-2
d_call: TRBD2

cdr3_aa: CASSLGGGLGYEQYF
cdr3_nt: TGTGCCAGCAGCTTAGGGGGTGGGCTAGGCTACGAGCAGTACTTC
clone_size: NA
v_call: TRBV7-2
j_call: TRBJ2-7
d_call: NA